This TCR beta chain appears in the sequencing data of a study of cytomegalovirus exposure and HLA in healthy donors. Broader study findings: The listing of 150 to 200 TCR beta chains classed them as cytomegalovirus-associated.

The donors were members of the validation cohort, which comprised 120 subjects and was separate from the first cohort of 666 subjects. Details on this clone: The antigen is unknown.

Per the germline V gene, CDR1 is MNHNS and CDR2 is SASEGT. V was shortened by 7 bases and J by 4 bases, with 14 bases between the two germline ends. The CDR3 sequence is 13 residues long. Profiled with immunoSEQ multiplex PCR; TCRdb holds only in-frame clones, not every one. The table lists about 130,000 clones, 89% of them singletons. The chain recombines TRBV6-1 with TRBJ2-7, with D possibly matching TRBD1 (5 bases). Sample: PBMCs. This TCR derives from a woman younger than 30 in good health and CMV-seropositive. The CDR3 here is CASNTGIGYEQYF. CDR3 DNA sequence: TGTGCCAGCAATACAGGAATCGGGTACGAGCAGTACTTC.